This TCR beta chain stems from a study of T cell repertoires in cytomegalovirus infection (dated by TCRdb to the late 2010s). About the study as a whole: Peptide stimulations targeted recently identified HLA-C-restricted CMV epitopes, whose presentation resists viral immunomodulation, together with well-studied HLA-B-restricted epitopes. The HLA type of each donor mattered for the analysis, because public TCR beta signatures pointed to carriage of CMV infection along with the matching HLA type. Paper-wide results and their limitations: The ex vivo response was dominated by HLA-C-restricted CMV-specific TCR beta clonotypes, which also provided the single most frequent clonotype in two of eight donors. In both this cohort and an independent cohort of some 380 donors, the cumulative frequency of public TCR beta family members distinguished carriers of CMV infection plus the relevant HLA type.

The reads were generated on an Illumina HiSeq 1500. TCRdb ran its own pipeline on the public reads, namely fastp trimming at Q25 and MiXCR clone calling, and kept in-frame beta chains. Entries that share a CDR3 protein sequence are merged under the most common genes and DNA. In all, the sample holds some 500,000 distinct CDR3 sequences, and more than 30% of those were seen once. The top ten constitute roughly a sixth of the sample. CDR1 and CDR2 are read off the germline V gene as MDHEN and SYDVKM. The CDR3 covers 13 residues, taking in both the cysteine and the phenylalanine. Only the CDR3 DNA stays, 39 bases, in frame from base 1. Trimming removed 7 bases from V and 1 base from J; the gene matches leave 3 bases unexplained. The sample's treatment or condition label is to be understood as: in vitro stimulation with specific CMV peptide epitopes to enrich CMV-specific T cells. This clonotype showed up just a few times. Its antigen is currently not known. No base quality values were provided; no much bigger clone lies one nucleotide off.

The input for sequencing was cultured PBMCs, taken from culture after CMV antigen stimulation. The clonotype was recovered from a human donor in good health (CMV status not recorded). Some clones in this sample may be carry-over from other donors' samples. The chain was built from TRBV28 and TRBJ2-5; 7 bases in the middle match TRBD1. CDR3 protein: CASTGTVQETQYF. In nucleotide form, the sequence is TGTGCCAGCACAGGGACAGTCCAAGAGACCCAGTACTTC.